These 9 T cell receptor beta chains originate from one sample sequenced in a study of cytomegalovirus exposure and HLA in healthy donors (dated by TCRdb to 2016 to 2017). The library was made by the immunoSEQ multiplex PCR assay. The multiplex PCR relied on a mix of 60 forward primers for TCR Vbeta segments and 13 reverse primers for TCR Jbeta segments. Not all clones reach the TCRdb copy of this immuneACCESS table, which keeps in-frame sequences only. Checked studies attribute under half of the gap to unresolved V genes and leave the rest unexplained. Within this sample are some 130,000 clones, with about three quarters of them counted one time only. The ten largest clones represent just over 1% of the sample. Sequencing input: PBMCs. The receptors stem from a human donor in good health.

The chain links TRBV5-8 to TRBJ2-2, with D tentatively TRBD2 (6 bases). V gave up 0 bases and J gave up 7 bases, with 10 bases separating them. Germline V lookup: CDR1 SGHTS, CDR2 YDEGEE. This CDR3 is built from 14 residues. CDR3 sequence: CASSLGRGFGELFF. For the CDR3, the DNA is TGTGCCAGCAGCTTGGGTCGGGGGTTCGGGGAGCTGTTTTTT.

J is TRBJ2-5 and V is TRBV4-1; the match to TRBD2 covers 10 bases. This CDR3 is built from 15 residues. V dropped 0 bases and J dropped 2; count of bases not matched to a gene: 0. Germline V gene lookup returns CDR1 MGHRA and CDR2 YSYEKL. The CDR3 sequence: CASSQEAGGQETQYF. The CDR3 coding sequence is TGCGCCAGCAGCCAAGAAGCGGGGGGGCAAGAGACCCAGTACTTC.

This clone was seen just once. The gene calls are TRBV19 and TRBJ2-1; 10 bases align to TRBD1. With 2 bases clipped from V and 6 bases from J, the junction kept 4 bases outside the gene matches. CDR3 length equals 15 residues. Germline V gives CDR1 LNHDA, CDR2 SQIVND (reference sequence). The CDR3: CASSILGQGVNEQFF. The CDR3 DNA reads as TGTGCCAGTAGTATACTCGGACAGGGGGTCAATGAGCAGTTCTTC.

The chain links TRBV6-6 to TRBJ2-7, with 7 positions matching TRBD2. The CDR3 has 12 residues. Germline V lookup: CDR1 MNHNY, CDR2 SVGAGI (reference sequence). V lost 8 bases and J lost 7; bases outside the gene matches: 8. CDR3 loop: CASSAGVGEQYF. CDR3 DNA sequence: TGTGCCAGCTCCGCGGGGGTGGGGGAGCAGTACTTC.

This rearrangement joins TRBV6-4 to TRBJ2-3; D uncertain. V gave up 0 bases and J gave up 6 bases, with 7 bases separating them. The CDR3 contains 13 residues. In germline, CDR1 is MRHNA, CDR2 SNTAGT. Here the CDR3 reads CASSDSERDTQYF. The CDR3 DNA reads as TGTGCCAGCAGTGACTCCGAGAGGGATACGCAGTATTTT.

This clone has just a few counts. The chain employs TRBV19 and TRBJ1-4; D gene unclear. The germline gives CDR1 LNHDA, CDR2 SQIVND (reference sequence). Trimming took off 7 bases at V and 3 bases at J, with 12 bases between the two ends. There are 14 residues in the CDR3. CDR3 in amino acids: CASTEQASNEKLFF. In DNA, the CDR3 is TGTGCCAGTACTGAGCAGGCTTCTAATGAAAAACTGTTTTTT. Full variable domain (missing parts from reference TRBV19 and TRBJ1-4): DGGITQSPKYLFRKEGQNVTLSCEQNLNHDAMYWYRQDPGQGLRLIYYSQIVNDFQKGDIAEGYSVSREKKESFPLTVTSAQKNPTAFYLCASTEQASNEKLFFGSGTQLSVL.

V is TRBV5-1 and J is TRBJ1-1, with TRBD1 as a possible D gene (5 bases). Per germline, CDR1 SGHRS and CDR2 YFSETQ. This CDR3 spans 14 amino acids. The V end lost 3 bases, the J end lost 11 bases, and 20 bases lay between the germline ends. In DNA, the CDR3 is TGCGCCAGCAGCTGCGAACAGGATTTGTGTAGGGCTTTCTTT. This encodes CASSCEQDLCRAFF.

This chain's CDR3 is CASSPNGVYNSPLHF. CDR3 DNA sequence: TGCGCCAGCAGCCCGAACGGGGTCTATAATTCACCCCTCCACTTT. V gene TRBV5-1 combines with J gene TRBJ1-6, with D unresolved. Trimming took 4 bases from V and 3 from J, leaving 11 bases between them. The CDR3 consists of 15 residues. Germline CDR1 is SGHRS and CDR2 is YFSETQ.

The J gene is TRBJ1-1, the V gene TRBV11-2; D is perhaps TRBD1 (6 bases). The CDR3 is 15 amino acids. The germline V gene encodes CDR1 SGHAT and CDR2 FQNNGV. V was pared by 1 base and J by 1 base, with 10 bases between. CDR3 sequence (DNA): TGTGCCAGCAGCTTAGGACTGGGGGCGAACACTGAAGCTTTCTTT. Its protein product is CASSLGLGANTEAFF.